The 12 T cell receptor beta chains below all came from one sample that was sequenced in a study of blood T cell repertoires in COVID-19. Some clones are missing from TCRdb's copy, which holds only in-frame ones; the method was immunoSEQ multiplex PCR. The repertoire holds fewer than 150,000 clones, with under 90% as singletons. The sample taken for sequencing was peripheral blood. These receptors all come from a human donor in a cohort sampled during active COVID-19.

This rearrangement joins TRBV11-3 to TRBJ2-3, with 7 bases identical to TRBD2. V was pared by 1 base and J by 6 bases, with 10 bases of the junction left unmatched. The CDR3 is 16 residues long. Germline V gene lookup returns CDR1 SGHNT and CDR2 YENEEA. The chain's CDR3 is CASSLGRGGDRDTQYF. CDR3 sequence (DNA): TGTGCCAGCAGCTTAGGGCGCGGGGGTGATCGGGATACGCAGTATTTT.

Concerning this clone itself: Its ends do not fully match the called genes, so a read error is possible. The CDR3 region is CASSVEPHGELLRF. CDR3 nucleotides: TGTGCCAGCAGCGTAGAACCCCACGGGGAATTACTACGGTTC. The genes are TRBV9 and TRBJ2-7, with a weak D call TRBD2 (5 bases). The germline gives CDR1 SGDLS, CDR2 YYNGEE. The CDR3 covers 14 residues.

A few counts support this clone. The CDR3 reads CASTIPEGASCQETQYF. The CDR3 coding sequence is TGCGCCAGCACCATCCCCGAGGGGGCGAGTTGCCAAGAGACCCAGTACTTC. The V and J genes are TRBV5-1 and TRBJ2-5, with 7 bases lining up with TRBD1. There are 17 residues in the CDR3. Germline loops: CDR1 SGHRS, CDR2 YFSETQ. Trimming took 6 bases from V and 1 from J; bases not matched to a gene: 15.

V and J are TRBV5-6 and TRBJ1-2, with 9 positions matching TRBD1. The CDR3 runs to 14 residues. Germline V gene lookup returns CDR1 SGHDT and CDR2 YYEEEE. V dropped 3 bases and J dropped 5; count of bases not matched to a gene: 5. The CDR3 region is CASSSDRGSYGYTF. CDR3 DNA: TGTGCCAGCAGCTCCGACAGGGGGAGTTATGGCTACACCTTC.

The chain joins TRBV24-1 to TRBJ2-1; a possible D gene is TRBD1 (6 bases). Germline assignment: CDR1 KGHDR and CDR2 SFDVKD. The V gene lost 1 base and the J gene lost 8 bases, with 11 bases spanning the gap. This CDR3 comprises 14 residues. CDR3 nucleotide sequence: TGTGCCACCAGTGATTTTGCCAGGGGCGATGAGCAGTTCTTC. It encodes CATSDFARGDEQFF.

The chain carries TRBV24-1 and TRBJ1-2; D uncertain. Trimming took off 4 bases at V and 1 base at J, with 9 bases between the two ends. CDR3 length: 14 residues. The germline gives CDR1 KGHDR, CDR2 SFDVKD. The CDR3 reads CATSDSGVNYGYTF. The CDR3 nucleotides read TGTGCCACCAGTGACTCTGGAGTTAACTATGGCTACACCTTC.

The chain is built from TRBV19 and TRBJ1-1, with D unclear. The CDR3 length is 13 residues. The germline V gene has CDR1 LNHDA and CDR2 SQIVND (reference sequence). Trimming removed 4 bases at V and 5 bases at J, with 11 bases between. The CDR3: CASSRGVRTEAFF. CDR3 nucleotide sequence: TGTGCCAGTAGTAGGGGAGTTAGGACTGAAGCTTTCTTT.

The chain combines TRBV18 with TRBJ1-1; D not certain. Trimming removed 4 bases at V and 0 bases at J, with 12 bases between. CDR3 length: 15 residues. CDR1 and CDR2 from the germline V gene are KGHSH and LQKENI. In DNA form, the CDR3 reads TGTGCCAGCTCACTCCAGGTCACCATGAACACTGAAGCTTTCTTT. It encodes CASSLQVTMNTEAFF.

As DNA, the CDR3 is TGCGCCAGCAGCTTAGCAGGGTGGGTGTACGAGCAGTACTTC. Amino acids: CASSLAGWVYEQYF. This sequence joins TRBV5-1 and TRBJ2-7, with D possibly being TRBD1 (5 bases). CDR3 length: 14 residues. V was trimmed by 2 bases and J by 4 bases, leaving 13 bases between them. Germline CDR1 and CDR2: SGHRS and YFSETQ.

V is TRBV29-1 and J is TRBJ2-5; perhaps TRBD2 as D (6 bases). Germline V gene data show CDR1 as SQVTM and CDR2 as ANQGSEA. The CDR3 is made up of 13 amino acids. Trimming stripped 1 base from V and 5 bases from J, with 11 bases between. The CDR3: CSVEAGGLETQYF. The CDR3 nucleotides read TGCAGCGTTGAAGCCGGGGGACTGGAGACCCAGTACTTC.

CDR3 coding DNA: TGTGCCAGCAGTGAAGCGCTAGTGGGAGAGACCCAGTACTTC. It codes for CASSEALVGETQYF. The chain uses TRBV2 and TRBJ2-5; D gene ambiguous. Germline V lookup: CDR1 SNHLY, CDR2 FYNNEI. Trimming removed 0 bases from V and 4 bases from J, with 9 bases in between. The CDR3 covers 14 residues.

The chain is built from TRBV7-8 and TRBJ2-1; D perhaps matches TRBD1 (7 bases). Germline-derived CDR1 and CDR2 are SGHVS and FQNEAQ. This CDR3 spans 15 amino acids. Trimming stripped 5 bases from V and 2 bases from J, with 13 bases between. The CDR3 DNA is TGTGCCAGCAGCCGGCGGGACAGTACCTACAATGAGCAGTTCTTC. Its translation: CASSRRDSTYNEQFF.